The 3 T cell receptor beta chains in this list originate from one sample, sequenced in a study of metastatic and nonmetastatic thyroid tumors. From the PCR reads, TCRdb re-called clones with MiXCR. The sample yields about 13,000 clones, about 23% seen once. All patients reached thyroid surgery having received no treatment beforehand. Sequencing was done on a sample of blood. These receptors came from a female donor with papillary thyroid cancer or a benign thyroid nodule (not recorded which). Some clones in this sample may be carry-over from other donors' samples.

The chain joins TRBV11-2 to TRBJ2-1; weak D call: TRBD2 (5 bases). CDR1 is SGHAT, CDR2 FQNNGV, per germline. The CDR3 consists of 16 residues. V dropped 4 bases and J dropped 0 bases, with 13 bases sitting between them. The CDR3 coding sequence is TGTGCCAGCAGCTCCCGGACTGGCAGCTCCTACAATGAGCAGTTCTTC. Its translation: CASSSRTGSSYNEQFF. The whole variable domain, filled in from reference TRBV11-2 and TRBJ2-1, reads EAGVAQSPRYKIIEKRQSVAFWCNPISGHATLYWYQQILGQGPKLLIQFQNNGVVDDSQLPKDRFSAERLKGVDSTLKIQPAKLEDSAVYLCASSSRTGSSYNEQFFGPGTRLTVL.

This clone was observed many times. The chain has TRBV4-1 and TRBJ2-7; tentatively, D is TRBD1 or TRBD2 (5 bases each). Germline V CDR1 and CDR2: MGHRA, YSYEKL. Trimming cost V 0 bases and J 3 bases, with 9 bases left between them. The CDR3 sequence is 14 residues long. The CDR3 DNA follows: TGCGCCAGCAGCCAAGAGAGGGGAAACTACGAGCAGTACGTC. This sequence encodes CASSQERGNYEQYV.

By its share, this clone is medium-sized. V gene TRBV12-3 or TRBV12-4 combines with J gene TRBJ1-1; D is uncertain. CDR3 length equals 14 residues. The V gene lost 5 bases and the J gene lost 3 bases, with 13 bases spanning the gap. CDR3 DNA sequence: TGTGCCAGCAGTATGATCCCGCGGGACACTGAAGCTTTCTTT. Protein sequence: CASSMIPRDTEAFF.